This T cell receptor beta chain was obtained from a study of CD8 T cells in ankylosing spondylitis. Study-level results: Prior work had noted some motif variants in reactive arthritis blood and synovial fluid. Disease-linked clones reportedly showed significant enrichment in matched ankylosing spondylitis synovial fluid. Ankylosing spondylitis blood appeared to be characterized by a TCR beta motif of fewer than ten highly homologous variants. Relatively rare in peripheral blood, disease-linked clones were also CD8+.

CDR1 and CDR2 (germline): SGDLS, YYNGEE. V lost 0 bases, J lost 4 bases, and 11 bases stayed unmatched. The CDR3 runs 18 residues. This clonotype was found many times. The antigen remains unidentified. Quantitative 5'-RACE with molecular barcodes produced the TCR beta libraries. TCRdb redid the calling of the 5' RACE reads with MiXCR, one entry per CDR3 protein. The sample records around 490,000 distinct CDR3 sequences, roughly 5.3% being singletons. The sequence came from a male donor with ankylosing spondylitis. What was sequenced was blood, either unsorted or a sorted T cell fraction (not recorded which). The genes are TRBV9 and TRBJ2-3; TRBD2 aligns across 10 bases. This CDR3 reads CASSVALASGGLSDTQYF. The CDR3 bases are TGTGCCAGCAGCGTAGCTTTGGCTAGCGGGGGTCTCTCAGATACGCAGTATTTT.